Sequencing of this T cell receptor (beta chain) was carried out in a study of monozygotic twins with cystic fibrosis. As for the study in general: Library input was around 2.8 micrograms of fragmented DNA, with approximately 16 PCR cycles.

Deletions cut 2 bases from V and 6 bases from J, with 15 bases between. The V gene's germline CDR1 is SGHDT and CDR2 YYEEEE. This CDR3 contains 14 residues. Concerning this clone itself: Its target is not known.

Study observations and caveats: Monozygotic CF twin pairs shared significantly more nucleotide-identical clonotypes than unrelated CF individuals did. No link emerged between shared CDR3 counts and age, concordance or severity. J usage was most co-twin-similar in 8 of 16 pairs, V in 13.

Assay: immunoSEQ multiplex PCR; the TCRdb copy retains only in-frame clones and omits some. The profile covers approximately 33,000 clones, with under 90% appearing a single time and roughly 1.7% taken by the ten largest. Material: blood. The receptor's source is a girl aged 2 to 9 with cystic fibrosis. This chain links TRBV5-6 with TRBJ2-7, with D perhaps matching TRBD1 (6 bases). CDR3 bases: TGTGCCAGCAGCTTAGGGGGTGCAGGGAGCGAGCAGTACTTC. It encodes CASSLGGAGSEQYF.